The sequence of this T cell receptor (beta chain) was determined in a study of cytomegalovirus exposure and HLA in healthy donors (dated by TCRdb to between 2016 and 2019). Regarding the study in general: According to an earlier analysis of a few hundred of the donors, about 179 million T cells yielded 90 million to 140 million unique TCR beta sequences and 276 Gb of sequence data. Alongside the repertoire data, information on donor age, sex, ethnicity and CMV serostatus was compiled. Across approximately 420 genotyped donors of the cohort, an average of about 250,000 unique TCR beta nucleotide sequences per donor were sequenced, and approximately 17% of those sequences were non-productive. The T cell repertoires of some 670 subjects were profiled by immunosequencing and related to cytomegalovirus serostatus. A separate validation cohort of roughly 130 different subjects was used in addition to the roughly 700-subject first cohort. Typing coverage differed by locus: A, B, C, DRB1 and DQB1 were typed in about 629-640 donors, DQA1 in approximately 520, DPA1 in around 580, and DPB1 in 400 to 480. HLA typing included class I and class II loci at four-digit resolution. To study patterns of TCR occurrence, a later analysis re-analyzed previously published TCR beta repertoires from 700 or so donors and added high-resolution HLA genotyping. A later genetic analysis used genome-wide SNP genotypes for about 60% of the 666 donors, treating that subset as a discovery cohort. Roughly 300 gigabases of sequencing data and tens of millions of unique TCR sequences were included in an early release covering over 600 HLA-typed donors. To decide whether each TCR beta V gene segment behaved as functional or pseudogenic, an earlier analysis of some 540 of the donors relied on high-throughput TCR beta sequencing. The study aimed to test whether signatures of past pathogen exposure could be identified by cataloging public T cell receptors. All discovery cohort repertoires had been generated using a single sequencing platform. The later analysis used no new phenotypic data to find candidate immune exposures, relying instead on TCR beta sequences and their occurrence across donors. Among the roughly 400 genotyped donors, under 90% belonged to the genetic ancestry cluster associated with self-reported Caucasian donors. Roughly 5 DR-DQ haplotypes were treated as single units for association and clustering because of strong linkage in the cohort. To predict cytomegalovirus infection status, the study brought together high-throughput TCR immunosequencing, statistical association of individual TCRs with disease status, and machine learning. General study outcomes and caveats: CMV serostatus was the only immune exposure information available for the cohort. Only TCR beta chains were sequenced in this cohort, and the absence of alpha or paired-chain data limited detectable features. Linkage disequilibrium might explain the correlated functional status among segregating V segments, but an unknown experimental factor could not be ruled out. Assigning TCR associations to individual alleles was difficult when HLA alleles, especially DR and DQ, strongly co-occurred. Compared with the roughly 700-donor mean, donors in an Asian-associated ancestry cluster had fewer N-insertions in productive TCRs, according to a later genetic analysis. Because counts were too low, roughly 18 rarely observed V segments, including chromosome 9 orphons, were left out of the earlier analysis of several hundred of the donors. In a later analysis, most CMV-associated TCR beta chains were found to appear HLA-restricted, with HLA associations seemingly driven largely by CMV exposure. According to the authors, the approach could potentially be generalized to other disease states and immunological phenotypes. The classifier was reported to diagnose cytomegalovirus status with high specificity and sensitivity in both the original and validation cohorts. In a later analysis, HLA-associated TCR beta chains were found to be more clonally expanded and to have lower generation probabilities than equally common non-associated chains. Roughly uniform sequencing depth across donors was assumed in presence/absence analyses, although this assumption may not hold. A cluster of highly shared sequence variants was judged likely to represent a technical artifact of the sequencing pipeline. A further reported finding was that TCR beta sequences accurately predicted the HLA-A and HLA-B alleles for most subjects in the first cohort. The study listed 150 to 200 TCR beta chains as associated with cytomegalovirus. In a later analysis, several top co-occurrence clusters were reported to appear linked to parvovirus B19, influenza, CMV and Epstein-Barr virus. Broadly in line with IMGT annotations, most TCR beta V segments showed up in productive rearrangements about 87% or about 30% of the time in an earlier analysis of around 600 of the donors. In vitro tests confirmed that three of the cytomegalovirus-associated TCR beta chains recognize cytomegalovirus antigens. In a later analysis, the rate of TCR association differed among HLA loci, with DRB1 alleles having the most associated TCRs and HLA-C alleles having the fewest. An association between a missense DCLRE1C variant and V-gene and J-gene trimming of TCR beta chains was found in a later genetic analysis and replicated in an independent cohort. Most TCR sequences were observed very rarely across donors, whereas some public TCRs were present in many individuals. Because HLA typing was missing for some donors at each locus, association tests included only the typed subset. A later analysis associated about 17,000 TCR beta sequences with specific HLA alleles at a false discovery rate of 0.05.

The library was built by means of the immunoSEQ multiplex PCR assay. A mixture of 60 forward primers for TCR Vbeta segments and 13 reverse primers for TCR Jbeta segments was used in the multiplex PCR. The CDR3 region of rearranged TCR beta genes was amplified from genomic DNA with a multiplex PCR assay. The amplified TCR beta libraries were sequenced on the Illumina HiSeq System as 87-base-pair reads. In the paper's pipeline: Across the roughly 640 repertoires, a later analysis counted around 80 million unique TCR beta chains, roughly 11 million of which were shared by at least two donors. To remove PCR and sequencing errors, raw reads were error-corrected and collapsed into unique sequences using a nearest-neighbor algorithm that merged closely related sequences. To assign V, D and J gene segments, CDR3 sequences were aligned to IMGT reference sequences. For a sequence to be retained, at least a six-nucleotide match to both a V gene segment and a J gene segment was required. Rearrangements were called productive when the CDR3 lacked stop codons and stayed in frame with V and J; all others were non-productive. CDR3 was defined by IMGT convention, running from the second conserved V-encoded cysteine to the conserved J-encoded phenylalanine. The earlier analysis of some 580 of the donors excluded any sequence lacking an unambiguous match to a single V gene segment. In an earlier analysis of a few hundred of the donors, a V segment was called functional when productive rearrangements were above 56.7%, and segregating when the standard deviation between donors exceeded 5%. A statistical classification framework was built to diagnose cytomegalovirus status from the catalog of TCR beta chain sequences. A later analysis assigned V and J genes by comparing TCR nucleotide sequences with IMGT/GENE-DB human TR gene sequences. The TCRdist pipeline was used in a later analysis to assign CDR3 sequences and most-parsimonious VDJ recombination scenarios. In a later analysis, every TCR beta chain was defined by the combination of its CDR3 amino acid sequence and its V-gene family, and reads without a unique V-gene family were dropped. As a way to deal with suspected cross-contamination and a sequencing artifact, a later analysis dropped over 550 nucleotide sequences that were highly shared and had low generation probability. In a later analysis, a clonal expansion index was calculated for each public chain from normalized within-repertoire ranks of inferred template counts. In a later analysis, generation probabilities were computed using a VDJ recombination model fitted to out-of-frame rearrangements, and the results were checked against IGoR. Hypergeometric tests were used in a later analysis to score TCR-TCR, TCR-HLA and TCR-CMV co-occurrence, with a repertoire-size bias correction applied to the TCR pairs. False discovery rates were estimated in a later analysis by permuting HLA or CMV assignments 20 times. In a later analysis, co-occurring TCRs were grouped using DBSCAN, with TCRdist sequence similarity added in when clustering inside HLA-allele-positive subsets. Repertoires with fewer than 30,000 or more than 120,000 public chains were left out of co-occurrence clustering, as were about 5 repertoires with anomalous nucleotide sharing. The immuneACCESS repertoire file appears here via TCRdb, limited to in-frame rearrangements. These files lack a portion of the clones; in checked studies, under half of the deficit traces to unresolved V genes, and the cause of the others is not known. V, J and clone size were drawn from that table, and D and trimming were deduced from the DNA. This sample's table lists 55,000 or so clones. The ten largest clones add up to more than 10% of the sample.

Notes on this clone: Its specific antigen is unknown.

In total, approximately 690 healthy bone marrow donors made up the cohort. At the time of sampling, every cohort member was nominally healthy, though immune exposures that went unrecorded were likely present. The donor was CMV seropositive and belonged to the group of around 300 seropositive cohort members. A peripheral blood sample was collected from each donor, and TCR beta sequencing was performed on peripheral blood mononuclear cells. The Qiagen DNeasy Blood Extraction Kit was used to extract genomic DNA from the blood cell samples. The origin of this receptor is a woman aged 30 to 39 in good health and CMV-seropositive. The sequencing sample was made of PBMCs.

This receptor carries the CDR3 CSVRLAGGETQYF. DNA sequence: TGCAGCGTTCGACTAGCGGGAGGGGAGACCCAGTACTTC. The receptor chain draws on TRBV29-1 and TRBJ2-5; a stretch of 14 junction bases matches TRBD2. V ends up 5 bases short and J 5 bases short, with an unmatched junction base count of 1. The cysteine opens and the phenylalanine closes a CDR3 of 13 amino acids. The only DNA kept is the CDR3, 39 bases in frame from the first base. According to the germline V gene, CDR1 reads SQVTM and CDR2 reads ANQGSEA.